The subject of this entry is one TCR beta chain. This entry belongs to a study of T cells in Graves' hyperthyroidism and ophthalmopathy. Study context: Peripheral blood specimens were obtained at initial diagnosis, prior to any treatment.

In germline, CDR1 is SEHNR, CDR2 FQNEAQ (reference sequence). The V end was cut by 3 bases, the J end by 5 bases, with 8 bases between. The CDR3 consists of 12 residues. From RNA transcripts, TCR beta CDR3 regions were amplified. HTBI primers were employed in a first-round RT-PCR of the TCR CDR3. TCRdb re-analysed the multiplex PCR reads in MiXCR, keeping a single row per CDR3 protein. This table holds approximately 410,000 distinct CDR3 sequences, around 15% found once. Sequencing was done on a sample of blood. The sequence derives from a man aged 18 to 29 with Graves' ophthalmopathy. The chain couples TRBV7-9 to TRBJ2-7; D unclear. CDR3 amino acids: CASSLGTHEQYF. The CDR3 DNA reads TGTGCCAGCAGCTTGGGTACCCACGAGCAGTACTTC.